This TCR beta chain was sequenced for a study of T cells in Graves' hyperthyroidism and ophthalmopathy. Authors of the study amplified TCR beta CDR3 regions from RNA transcripts. First-round RT-PCR targeting the TCR CDR3 was performed with the HTBI primer set. MiXCR, run by TCRdb on the multiplex PCR reads, gives a single entry per CDR3 protein. The sample contains 350,000 to 400,000 distinct CDR3 sequences, about 19% of which appear only once. It was considered stable Graves' hyperthyroidism when ophthalmopathy did not progress within 18 months. The CDR3 runs to 15 residues. Germline loops: CDR1 MGHRA, CDR2 YSYEKL. The table lists this clonotype with a few counts. Its ends do not fully match the called genes, so a read error is possible.

The chain is built from TRBV4-1 and TRBJ2-5, with D maybe TRBD1 (5 bases). The receptor's source is a woman younger than 35 with Graves' hyperthyroidism. Source material: blood. The CDR3 DNA sequence: TGCGCCAGCAGCCATGAACGCGCAGGGAAAGAGACCAAGTACTTC. It codes for CASSHERAGKETKYF.